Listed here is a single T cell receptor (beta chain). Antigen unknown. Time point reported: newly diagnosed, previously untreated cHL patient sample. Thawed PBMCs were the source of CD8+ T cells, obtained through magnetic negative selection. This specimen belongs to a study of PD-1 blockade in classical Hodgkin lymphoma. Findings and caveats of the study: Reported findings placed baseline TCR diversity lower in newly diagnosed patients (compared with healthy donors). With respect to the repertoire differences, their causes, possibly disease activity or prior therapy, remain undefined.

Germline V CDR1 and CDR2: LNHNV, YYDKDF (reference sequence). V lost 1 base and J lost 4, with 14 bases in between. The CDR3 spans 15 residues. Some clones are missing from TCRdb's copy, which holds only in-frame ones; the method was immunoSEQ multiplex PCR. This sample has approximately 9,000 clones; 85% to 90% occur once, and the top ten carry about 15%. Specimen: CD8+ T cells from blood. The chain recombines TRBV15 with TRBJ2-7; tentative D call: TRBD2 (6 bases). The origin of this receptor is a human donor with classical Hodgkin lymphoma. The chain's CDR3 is CATSRVIAVRYEQYF. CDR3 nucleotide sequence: TGTGCCACCAGCAGAGTTATAGCGGTCCGGTACGAGCAGTACTTC.